The count of the clone carrying this T cell receptor (beta chain) is one. The antigen remains unidentified. The data were taken from a study of blood T cells in healthy people across ages. Findings and limits, study-wide: Compared with aged donors, long-lived donors showed fewer expanded clones, suggesting selection.

In germline, CDR1 is MDHEN, CDR2 SYDVKM. This CDR3 region has 11 residues. For the second PCR, which ran for about 7 to 11 cycles, a sample-barcoded 5' primer and a J-beta primer mix were used. Through a template-switch adaptor with 12 random nucleotides, each cDNA molecule received a tag. TCRdb independently ran MiXCR on the 5' RACE reads; one entry per CDR3 protein. Altogether about 1 million distinct CDR3 sequences are present, 45% being singletons, with the ten largest covering approximately 17%. The sequence was obtained from a woman aged 55-69 years in good health. V gene TRBV28 combines with J gene TRBJ2-5; D call uncertain. The DNA end is a closer match to TRBJ2-7, so the J assignment may be wrong. The material sequenced was blood. CDR3 nucleotide sequence: TGTGCCAGCCATGCCCGCTACGAGCAGTACTTC. This translates into CASHARYEQYF.